These 20 T cell receptor beta chains share one sample of origin, sequenced in a study of T cell responses to AZD1222 COVID-19 vaccine. Only in-frame clones appear in the TCRdb table, and some are missing; sequencing was by immunoSEQ multiplex PCR. This sample has 100,000 to 150,000 clones, with 88% found just once. The specimen was peripheral blood, collected on day 0 of AZD1222 vaccination. Receptor source: an adult in good health.

This clone has a single count. CDR3 region: CASSQGNSHNEQFF. CDR3 in DNA: TGTGCCAGCTCTCAGGGGAATTCTCACAATGAGCAGTTCTTC. The chain combines TRBV18 with TRBJ2-1; D perhaps matches TRBD1 (6 bases). The CDR3 has 14 residues. Germline CDR1 KGHSH, CDR2 LQKENI. Trimming left V 6 bases short and J 5 bases short, with 14 bases between.

The chain carries TRBV6-5 and TRBJ1-1, with D hard to call. CDR1 is MNHEY and CDR2 is SVGAGI in the germline V gene. The CDR3 runs to 15 residues. V was pared by 4 bases and J by 12 bases, with 24 bases between. CDR3 sequence: CASSSLKVGGSRTFF. The CDR3 DNA is TGTGCCAGCAGTTCCCTTAAGGTGGGAGGCAGTCGAACTTTCTTT.

The chain is built from TRBV3-1 (or the pseudogene TRBV3-2) and TRBJ1-5, with unresolved D. Trimming shortened V by 3 bases and J by 2 bases, and 11 bases separated the two germline ends. CDR1 LGHDT and CDR2 YNNKEL come from the germline V gene (reference sequence). The CDR3 covers 15 residues. The CDR3 sequence is CASSHGVGGNQPQHF. In DNA form, the CDR3 reads TGTGCCAGCAGCCACGGGGTCGGTGGCAATCAGCCCCAGCATTTT.

The rearrangement links TRBV6-6 to TRBJ1-4; 7 bases fit TRBD1. In germline, CDR1 is MNHNY, CDR2 SVGAGI (reference sequence). The CDR3 has 14 amino acids. Trimming cost V 5 bases and J 3 bases; bases outside gene matches: 3. CDR3 region: CASSTGAANEKLFF. In nucleotides, the CDR3 is TGTGCCAGCAGTACAGGGGCGGCTAATGAAAAACTGTTTTTT.

V and J are TRBV6-2 or TRBV6-3 and TRBJ2-1, with D perhaps matching TRBD2 (5 bases). CDR3 size: 17 residues. V gave up 0 bases and J gave up 0 bases, with 12 bases separating them. Germline CDR1 reads MNHEY; CDR2 reads SVGEGT. CDR3 coding DNA: TGTGCCAGCAGTTACTCGCGAGGGCTGAGCTCCTACAATGAGCAGTTCTTC. Residues: CASSYSRGLSSYNEQFF.

V gene TRBV2 combines with J gene TRBJ1-1; the D is unclear. V was shortened by 6 bases and J by 5 bases, with 13 bases between the two germline ends. Germline lookup yields CDR1 SNHLY and CDR2 FYNNEI. This CDR3 is 13 amino acids long. This chain's CDR3 is CASRGTFTTEAFF. The CDR3 region has the DNA TGTGCCAGCAGAGGAACTTTTACTACTGAAGCTTTCTTT.

This chain connects TRBV27 to TRBJ2-7; maybe TRBD1 (5 bases). V was pared by 2 bases and J by 6 bases, with 11 bases between. Germline V gives CDR1 MNHEY, CDR2 SMNVEV (reference sequence). The CDR3 totals 13 residues. The CDR3 is CASSLRGQGEQYF. CDR3 nucleotides: TGTGCCAGCAGTTTACGAGGTCAGGGCGAGCAGTACTTC.

The chain has TRBV19 and TRBJ2-2, with D possibly matching TRBD1 (6 bases). Germline CDR1 and CDR2: LNHDA and SQIVND (reference sequence). The CDR3 covers 15 residues. Trimming left V 5 bases short and J 4 bases short, with 14 bases between. CDR3 in amino acids: CASSSYRDATGELFF. DNA of the CDR3: TGTGCCAGTAGTTCTTACAGGGATGCCACCGGGGAGCTGTTTTTT.

J is TRBJ2-7 and V is TRBV15, with D possibly TRBD2 on 6 matching bases. Germline CDR1 is LNHNV and CDR2 is YYDKDF (reference sequence). CDR3 length: 12 residues. The V end lost 4 bases, the J end lost 4 bases, and 8 bases lay between the germline ends. CDR3 region: CATSKEGYEQYF. For the CDR3, the DNA is TGTGCCACCAGCAAGGAGGGGTACGAGCAGTACTTC.

The chain is built from TRBV11-1 and TRBJ2-7; D gene ambiguous. V shed 5 bases and J shed 4 bases, with 9 bases lying between them. Germline loops: CDR1 SGHAT, CDR2 FQDESV (reference sequence). The CDR3 consists of 12 residues. The CDR3 is CASSPQDYEQYF. The DNA of the CDR3 is TGTGCCAGCAGCCCCCAGGATTACGAGCAGTACTTC.

This clone occurred a few times. V and J are TRBV7-9 and TRBJ1-3, with D maybe TRBD1 (5 bases). The CDR3 is made up of 17 amino acids. With 4 bases removed from V and 0 bases from J, the gap between germline ends came to 16 bases. Germline CDR1 SEHNR, CDR2 FQNEAQ (reference sequence). CDR3 DNA sequence: TGTGCCAGCAGCTCCCGGGGACGCAGCTTCTCTGGAAACACCATATATTTT. This translates into CASSSRGRSFSGNTIYF.

This chain links TRBV29-1 with TRBJ2-1; 10 bases are shared with TRBD2. This CDR3 spans 14 amino acids. Germline V gene sequence: CDR1 SQVTM, CDR2 ANQGSEA. V dropped 3 bases and J dropped 3; count of bases not matched to a gene: 2. For the CDR3, the DNA is TGCAGCGTTGACACTAGCGGGATCTACAATGAGCAGTTCTTC. Amino acid sequence: CSVDTSGIYNEQFF.

In the case of this clone: The same CDR3 can be traced to other DNA sequences in this sample. CDR3: CASSLGRGHEQYF. The DNA for the CDR3 is TGTGCCAGCAGCTTAGGGAGAGGCCACGAGCAGTACTTC. The chain links TRBV7-9 to TRBJ2-7; no firm D call. The CDR3 covers 13 residues. In germline, CDR1 is SEHNR, CDR2 FQNEAQ (reference sequence). Trimming left V 1 base short and J 5 bases short, with 9 bases between.

The chain carries TRBV4-1 and TRBJ2-7; TRBD1 is a possible D gene (8 bases). The CDR3 totals 15 residues. Germline V CDR1 and CDR2: MGHRA, YSYEKL. Deletions cut 2 bases from V and 2 bases from J, with 13 bases between. As DNA, the CDR3 is TGCGCCAGCAGCCAACACAGGGGGGGGACCTACGAGCAGTACTTC. Its translation: CASSQHRGGTYEQYF.

The V and J genes are TRBV4-1 and TRBJ2-7; 10 positions agree with TRBD1. Germline-derived CDR1 and CDR2 are MGHRA and YSYEKL. Trimming removed 2 bases from V and 7 bases from J; junction bases left unmatched: 11. The CDR3 runs 16 residues. In DNA form, the CDR3 reads TGCGCCAGCAGCCAAAGCCGGGACAGGGGATTTCGGGAGCAGTACTTC. It yields the protein CASSQSRDRGFREQYF.

V gene TRBV7-2 combines with J gene TRBJ2-5; 9 bases map to TRBD2. After removal of 5 bases from V and 4 bases from J, the junction contained 17 bases not matched to a gene. Germline values: CDR1 SGHTA, CDR2 FQGNSA. The CDR3 consists of 18 residues. CDR3 nucleotide sequence: TGTGCCAGCAGCCCCCTTTTTCTGGCGGGGGGGCCGAGAGAGACCCAGTACTTC. Its translation is CASSPLFLAGGPRETQYF.

The chain couples TRBV5-4 to TRBJ2-1; TRBD2 aligns across 11 bases. The junction had 4 bases not matched to a gene; V was cut back by 0 bases and J by 8 bases. The V gene's germline CDR1 is SGHNT and CDR2 YYREEE (reference sequence). The CDR3 extends over 15 amino acids. The CDR3 sequence: CASSLELAGEYEQFF. In DNA form, the CDR3 reads TGTGCCAGCAGCTTGGAACTAGCGGGAGAGTATGAGCAGTTCTTC.

The chain carries TRBV5-1 and TRBJ1-1; possible D gene TRBD1, 6 bases. Looked up from germline, CDR1 is SGHRS and CDR2 is YFSETQ. Trimming took off 5 bases at V and 5 bases at J, with 13 bases between the two ends. CDR3 length equals 13 residues. CDR3 nucleotides: TGCGCCAGCAGACCCACAGGGCAGACTGAAGCTTTCTTT. Residues: CASRPTGQTEAFF.

The chain recombines TRBV11-2 with TRBJ2-7; 9 bases are a match to TRBD2. Germline V gene lookup returns CDR1 SGHAT and CDR2 FQNNGV. After removal of 6 bases from V and 1 base from J, the junction contained 4 bases not matched to a gene. The CDR3 spans 14 residues. As DNA, the CDR3 is TGTGCCAGCAGATATAGCGGGAGTTCCTACGAGCAGTACTTC. Translating it yields CASRYSGSSYEQYF.

This clone was seen only once. This chain links TRBV21-1 with TRBJ1-2; the D segment call TRBD1 is taken from the table without a DNA check. TRBV21-1 is a recognized pseudogene. CDR3 size: 20 residues. CDR3 in DNA: TGTGCCAGCAGCAAAGGAAAAACCGAAACCCTCCCTCAGGGGAACTATGGCTACACCTTC. Translation: CASSKGKTETLPQGNYGYTF.